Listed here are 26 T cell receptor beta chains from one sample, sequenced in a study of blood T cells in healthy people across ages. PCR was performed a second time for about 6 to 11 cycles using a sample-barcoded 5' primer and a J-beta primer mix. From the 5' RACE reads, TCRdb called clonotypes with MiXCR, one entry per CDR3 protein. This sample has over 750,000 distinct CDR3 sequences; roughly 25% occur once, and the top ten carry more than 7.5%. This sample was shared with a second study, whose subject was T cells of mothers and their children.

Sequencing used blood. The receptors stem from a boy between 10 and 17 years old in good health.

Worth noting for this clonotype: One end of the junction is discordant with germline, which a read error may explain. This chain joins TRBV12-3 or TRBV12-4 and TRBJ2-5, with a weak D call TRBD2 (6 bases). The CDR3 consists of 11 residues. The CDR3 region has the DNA TGTGCCAGCAGTTCGGGACTCCGCACGTTCTTC. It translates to CASSSGLRTFF.

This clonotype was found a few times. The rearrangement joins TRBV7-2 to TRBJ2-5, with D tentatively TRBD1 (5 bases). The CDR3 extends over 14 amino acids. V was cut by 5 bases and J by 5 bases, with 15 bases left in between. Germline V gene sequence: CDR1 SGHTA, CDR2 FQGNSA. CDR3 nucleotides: TGTGCCAGCAGCCCAGGGATAGGTTTTGAGACCCAGTACTTC. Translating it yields CASSPGIGFETQYF.

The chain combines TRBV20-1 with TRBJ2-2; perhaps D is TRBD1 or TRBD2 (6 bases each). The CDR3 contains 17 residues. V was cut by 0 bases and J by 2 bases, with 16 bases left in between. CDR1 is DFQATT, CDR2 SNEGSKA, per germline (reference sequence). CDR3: CSARDGRRGTNTGELFF. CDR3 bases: TGCAGTGCTAGAGATGGGCGGAGGGGGACCAACACCGGGGAGCTGTTTTTT.

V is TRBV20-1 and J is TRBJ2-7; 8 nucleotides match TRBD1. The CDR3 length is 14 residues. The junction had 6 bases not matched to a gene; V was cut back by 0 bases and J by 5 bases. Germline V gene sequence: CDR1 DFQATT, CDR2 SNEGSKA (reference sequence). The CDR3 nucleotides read TGCAGTGCTAGAGACCCCAGGGGGCTGGACGAGCAGTACTTC. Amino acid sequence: CSARDPRGLDEQYF.

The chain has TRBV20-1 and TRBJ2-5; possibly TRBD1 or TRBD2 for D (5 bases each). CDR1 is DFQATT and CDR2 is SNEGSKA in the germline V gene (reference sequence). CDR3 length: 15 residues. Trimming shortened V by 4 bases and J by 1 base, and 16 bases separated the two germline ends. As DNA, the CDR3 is TGCAGTGCTACCATTCCCCGAGGGACCCAAGAGACCCAGTACTTC. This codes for CSATIPRGTQETQYF.

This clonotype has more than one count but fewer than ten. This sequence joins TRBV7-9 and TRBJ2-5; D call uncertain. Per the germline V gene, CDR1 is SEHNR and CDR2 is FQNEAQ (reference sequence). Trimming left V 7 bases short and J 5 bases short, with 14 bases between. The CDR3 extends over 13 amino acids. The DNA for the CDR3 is TGTGCCAGCATCCGTCCCAACACGGAGACCCAGTACTTC. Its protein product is CASIRPNTETQYF.

CDR3 sequence reads: CDRGEGRETQYF. CDR3 sequence (DNA): TGCGACAGGGGTGAAGGGAGAGAGACCCAGTACTTC. The genes are TRBV5-1 and TRBJ2-5, with 7 positions matching TRBD1. The CDR3 extends over 12 amino acids. Germline V gene sequence: CDR1 SGHRS, CDR2 YFSETQ.

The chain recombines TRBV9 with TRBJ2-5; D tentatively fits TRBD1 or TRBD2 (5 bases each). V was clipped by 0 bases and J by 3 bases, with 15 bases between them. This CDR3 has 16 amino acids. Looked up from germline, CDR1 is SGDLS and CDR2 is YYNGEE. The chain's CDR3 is CASSVGVGDIEETQYF. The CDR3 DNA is TGTGCCAGCAGCGTAGGAGTGGGGGATATTGAAGAGACCCAGTACTTC. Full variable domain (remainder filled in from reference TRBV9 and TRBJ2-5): DSGVTQTPKHLITATGQRVTLRCSPRSGDLSVYWYQQSLDQGLQFLIQYYNGEERAKGNILERFSAQQFPDLHSELNLSSLELGDSALYFCASSVGVGDIEETQYFGPGTRLLVL.

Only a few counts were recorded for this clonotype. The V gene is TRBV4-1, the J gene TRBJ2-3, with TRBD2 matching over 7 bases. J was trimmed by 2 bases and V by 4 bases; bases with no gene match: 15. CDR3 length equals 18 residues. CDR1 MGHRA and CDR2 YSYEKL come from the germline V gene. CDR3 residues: CASSPTPGTTKTTDTQYF. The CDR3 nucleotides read TGCGCCAGCAGCCCAACTCCCGGGACTACCAAGACCACAGATACGCAGTATTTT.

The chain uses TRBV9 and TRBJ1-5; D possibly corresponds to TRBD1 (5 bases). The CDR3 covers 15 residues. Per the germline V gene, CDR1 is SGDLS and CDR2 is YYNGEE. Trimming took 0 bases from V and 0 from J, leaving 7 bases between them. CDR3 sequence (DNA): TGTGCCAGCAGCGTAGGACAGAGTAGCAATCAGCCCCAGCATTTT. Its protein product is CASSVGQSSNQPQHF. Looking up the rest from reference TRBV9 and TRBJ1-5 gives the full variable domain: DSGVTQTPKHLITATGQRVTLRCSPRSGDLSVYWYQQSLDQGLQFLIQYYNGEERAKGNILERFSAQQFPDLHSELNLSSLELGDSALYFCASSVGQSSNQPQHFGDGTRLSIL.

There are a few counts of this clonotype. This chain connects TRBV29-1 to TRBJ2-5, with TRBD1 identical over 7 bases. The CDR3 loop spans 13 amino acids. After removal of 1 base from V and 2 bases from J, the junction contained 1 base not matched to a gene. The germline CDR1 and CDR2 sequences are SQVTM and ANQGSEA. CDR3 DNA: TGCAGCGTTGAAGGCAGGGGGCAAGAGACCCAGTACTTC. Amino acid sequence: CSVEGRGQETQYF.

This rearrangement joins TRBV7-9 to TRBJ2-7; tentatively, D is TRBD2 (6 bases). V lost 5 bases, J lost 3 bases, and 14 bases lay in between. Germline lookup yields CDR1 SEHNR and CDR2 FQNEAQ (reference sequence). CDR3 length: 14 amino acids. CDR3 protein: CASSPPGEDYEQYF. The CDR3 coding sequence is TGTGCCAGCAGCCCTCCGGGGGAGGACTACGAGCAGTACTTC.

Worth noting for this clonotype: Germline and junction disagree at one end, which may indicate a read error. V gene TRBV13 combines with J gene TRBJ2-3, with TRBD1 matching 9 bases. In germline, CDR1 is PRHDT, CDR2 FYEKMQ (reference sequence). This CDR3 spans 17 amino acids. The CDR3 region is CASSRFERQGVPDAQYF. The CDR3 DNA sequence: TGTGCCAGCAGCCGTTTTGAGAGACAGGGGGTCCCAGATGCGCAGTATTTT.

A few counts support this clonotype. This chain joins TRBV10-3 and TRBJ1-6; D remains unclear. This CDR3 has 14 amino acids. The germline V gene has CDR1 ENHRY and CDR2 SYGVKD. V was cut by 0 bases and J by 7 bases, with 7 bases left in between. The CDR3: CAISESVENSPLHF. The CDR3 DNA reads TGTGCCATCAGTGAGTCTGTTGAGAATTCACCCCTCCACTTT.

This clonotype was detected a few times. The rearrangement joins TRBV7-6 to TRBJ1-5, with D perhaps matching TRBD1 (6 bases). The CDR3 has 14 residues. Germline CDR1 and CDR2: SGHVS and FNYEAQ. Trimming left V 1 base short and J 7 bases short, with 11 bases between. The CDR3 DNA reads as TGTGCCAGCAGCTTAGAAAGGGACAACCAGCCCCAGCATTTT. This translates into CASSLERDNQPQHF.

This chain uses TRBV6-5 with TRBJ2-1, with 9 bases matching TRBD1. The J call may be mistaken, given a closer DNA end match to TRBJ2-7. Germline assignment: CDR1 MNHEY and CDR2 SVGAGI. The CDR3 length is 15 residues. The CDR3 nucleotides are TGTGCCAGCAGTTACTTGGGACAGGGAGTTGACGAGCAGTACTTC. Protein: CASSYLGQGVDEQYF.

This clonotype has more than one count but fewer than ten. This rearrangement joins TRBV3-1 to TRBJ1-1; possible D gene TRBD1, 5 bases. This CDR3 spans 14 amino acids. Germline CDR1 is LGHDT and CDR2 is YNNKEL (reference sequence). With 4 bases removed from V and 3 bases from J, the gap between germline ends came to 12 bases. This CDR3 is CASSRRDLHTEAFF. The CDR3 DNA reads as TGTGCCAGCAGCCGAAGGGACCTTCACACTGAAGCTTTCTTT. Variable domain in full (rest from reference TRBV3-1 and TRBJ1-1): DTAVSQTPKYLVTQMGNDKSIKCEQNLGHDTMYWYKQDSKKFLKIMFSYNNKELIINETVPNRFSPKSPDKAHLNLHINSLELGDSAVYFCASSRRDLHTEAFFGQGTRLTVV.

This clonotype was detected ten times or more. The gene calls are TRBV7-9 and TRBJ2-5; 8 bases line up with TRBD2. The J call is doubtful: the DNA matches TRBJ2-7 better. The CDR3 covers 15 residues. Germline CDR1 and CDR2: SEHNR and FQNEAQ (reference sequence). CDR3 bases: TGTGCCAGCAGCTTAACAGCGGGAGAGGGCTACGAGCAGTACTTC. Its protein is CASSLTAGEGYEQYF.

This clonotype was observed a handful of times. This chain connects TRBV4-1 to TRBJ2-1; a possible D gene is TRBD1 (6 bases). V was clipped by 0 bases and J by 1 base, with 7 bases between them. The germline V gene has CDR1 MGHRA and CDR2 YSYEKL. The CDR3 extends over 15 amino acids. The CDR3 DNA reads TGCGCCAGCAGCCAAGAGCAGGGGTCCTACAATGAGCAGTTCTTC. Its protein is CASSQEQGSYNEQFF.

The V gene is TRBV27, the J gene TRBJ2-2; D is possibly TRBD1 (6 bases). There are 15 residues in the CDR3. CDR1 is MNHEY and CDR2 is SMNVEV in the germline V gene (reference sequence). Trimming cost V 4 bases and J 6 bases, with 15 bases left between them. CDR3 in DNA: TGTGCCAGCAGTTCGGTTCTCAGGGGAGCCGGGGAGCTGTTTTTT. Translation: CASSSVLRGAGELFF.

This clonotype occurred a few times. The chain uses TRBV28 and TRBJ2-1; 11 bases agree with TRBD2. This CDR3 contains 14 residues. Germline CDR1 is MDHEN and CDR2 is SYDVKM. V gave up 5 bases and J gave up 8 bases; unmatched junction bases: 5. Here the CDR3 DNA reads TGTGCCAGCAGTCCTCTAGCGGGAGGCGATGAGCAGTTCTTC. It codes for CASSPLAGGDEQFF.

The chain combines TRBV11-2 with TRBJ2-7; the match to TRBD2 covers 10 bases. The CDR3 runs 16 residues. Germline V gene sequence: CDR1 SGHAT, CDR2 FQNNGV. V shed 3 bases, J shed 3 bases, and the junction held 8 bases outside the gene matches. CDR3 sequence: CASSFASGSSGYEQYF. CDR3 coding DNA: TGTGCCAGCAGCTTCGCTAGCGGGAGTAGTGGCTACGAGCAGTACTTC.

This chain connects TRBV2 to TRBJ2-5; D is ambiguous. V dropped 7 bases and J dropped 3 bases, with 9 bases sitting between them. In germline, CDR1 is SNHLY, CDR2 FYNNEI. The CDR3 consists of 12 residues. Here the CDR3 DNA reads TGTGCCAGCAAACGGCAAGAAGAGACCCAGTACTTC. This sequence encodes CASKRQEETQYF.

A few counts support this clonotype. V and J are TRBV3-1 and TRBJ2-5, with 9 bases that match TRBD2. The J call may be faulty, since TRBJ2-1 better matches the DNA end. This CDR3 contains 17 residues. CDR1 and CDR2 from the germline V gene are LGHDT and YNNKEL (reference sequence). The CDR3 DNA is TGTGCCAGCAGCCAACCCTTTGCGGGAGGGCCTACGAGTGAGCAGTTCTTC. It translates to CASSQPFAGGPTSEQFF.

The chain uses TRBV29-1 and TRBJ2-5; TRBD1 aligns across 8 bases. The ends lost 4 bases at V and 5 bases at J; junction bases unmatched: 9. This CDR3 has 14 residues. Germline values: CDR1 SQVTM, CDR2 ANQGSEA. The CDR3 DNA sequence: TGCAGCGTTGTGGCAGGGGGCACGGGGGAGACCCAGTACTTC. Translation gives CSVVAGGTGETQYF.

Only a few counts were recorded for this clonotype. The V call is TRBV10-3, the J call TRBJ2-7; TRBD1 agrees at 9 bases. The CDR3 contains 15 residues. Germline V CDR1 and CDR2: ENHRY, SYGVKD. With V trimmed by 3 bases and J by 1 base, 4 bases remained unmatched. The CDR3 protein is CAISDPGQGSYEQYF. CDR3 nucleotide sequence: TGTGCCATCAGTGACCCGGGACAGGGATCCTACGAGCAGTACTTC.